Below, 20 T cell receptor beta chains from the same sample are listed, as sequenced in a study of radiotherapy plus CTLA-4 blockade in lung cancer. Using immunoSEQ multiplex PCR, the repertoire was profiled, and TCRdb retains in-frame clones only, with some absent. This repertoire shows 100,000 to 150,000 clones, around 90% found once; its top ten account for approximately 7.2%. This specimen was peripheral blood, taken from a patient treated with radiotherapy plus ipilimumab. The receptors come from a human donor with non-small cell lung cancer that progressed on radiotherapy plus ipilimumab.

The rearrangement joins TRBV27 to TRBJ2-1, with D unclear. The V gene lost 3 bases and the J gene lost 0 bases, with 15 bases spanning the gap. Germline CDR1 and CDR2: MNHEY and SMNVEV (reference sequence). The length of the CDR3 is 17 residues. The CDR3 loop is CASSLEPSDFSYNEQFF. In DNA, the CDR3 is TGTGCCAGCAGTTTGGAACCCAGCGATTTCTCCTACAATGAGCAGTTCTTC.

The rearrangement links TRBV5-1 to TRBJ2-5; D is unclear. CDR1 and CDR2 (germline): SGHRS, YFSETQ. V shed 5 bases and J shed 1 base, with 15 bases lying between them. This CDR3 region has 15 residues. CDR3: CASSYRNSIQETQYF. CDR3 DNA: TGCGCCAGCAGTTACAGAAACAGCATCCAAGAGACCCAGTACTTC.

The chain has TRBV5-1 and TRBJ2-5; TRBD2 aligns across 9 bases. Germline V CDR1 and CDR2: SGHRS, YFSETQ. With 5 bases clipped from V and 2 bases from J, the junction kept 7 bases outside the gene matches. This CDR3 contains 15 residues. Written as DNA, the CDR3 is TGCGCCAGCAGACGCGGGACTAGCAGACAAGAGACCCAGTACTTC. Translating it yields CASRRGTSRQETQYF.

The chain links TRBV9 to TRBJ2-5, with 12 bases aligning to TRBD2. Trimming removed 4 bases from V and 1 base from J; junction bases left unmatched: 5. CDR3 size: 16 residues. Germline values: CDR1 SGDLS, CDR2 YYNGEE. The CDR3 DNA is TGTGCCAGCAGCCCGGGACTAGCGGGCCTCCAAGAGACCCAGTACTTC. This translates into CASSPGLAGLQETQYF.

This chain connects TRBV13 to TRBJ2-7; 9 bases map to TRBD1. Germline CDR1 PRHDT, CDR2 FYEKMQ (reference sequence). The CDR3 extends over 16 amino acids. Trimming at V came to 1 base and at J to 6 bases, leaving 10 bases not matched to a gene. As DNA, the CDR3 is TGTGCCAGCAGCTTAGCCGCGACAGGGGGTCAGGGCGAGCAGTACTTC. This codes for CASSLAATGGQGEQYF.

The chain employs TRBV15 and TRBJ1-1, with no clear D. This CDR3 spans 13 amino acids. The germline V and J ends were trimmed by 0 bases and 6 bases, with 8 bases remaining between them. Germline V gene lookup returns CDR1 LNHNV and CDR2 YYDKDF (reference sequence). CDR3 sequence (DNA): TGTGCCACCAGCAGAGATCAAAACCCTGAAGCTTTCTTT. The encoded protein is CATSRDQNPEAFF.

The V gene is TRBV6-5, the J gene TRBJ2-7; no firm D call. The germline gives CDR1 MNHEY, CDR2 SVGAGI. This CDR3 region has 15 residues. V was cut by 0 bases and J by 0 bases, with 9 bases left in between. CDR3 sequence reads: CASSYSASLSYEQYF. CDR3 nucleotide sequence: TGTGCCAGCAGTTACTCAGCGTCCCTCTCCTACGAGCAGTACTTC.

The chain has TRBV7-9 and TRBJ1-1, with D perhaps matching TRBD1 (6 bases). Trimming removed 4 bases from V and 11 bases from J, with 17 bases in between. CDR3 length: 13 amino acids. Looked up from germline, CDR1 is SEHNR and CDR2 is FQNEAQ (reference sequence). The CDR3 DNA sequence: TGTGCCAGCAGCTCAAGCGGGACAACGGGGGCTTTCTTT. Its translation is CASSSSGTTGAFF.

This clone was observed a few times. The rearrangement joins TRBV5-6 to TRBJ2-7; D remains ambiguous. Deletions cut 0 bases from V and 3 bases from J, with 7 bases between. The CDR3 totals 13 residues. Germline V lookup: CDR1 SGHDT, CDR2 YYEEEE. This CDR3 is CASSLGSLYEQYF. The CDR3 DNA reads TGTGCCAGCAGCTTGGGGAGTCTCTACGAGCAGTACTTC.

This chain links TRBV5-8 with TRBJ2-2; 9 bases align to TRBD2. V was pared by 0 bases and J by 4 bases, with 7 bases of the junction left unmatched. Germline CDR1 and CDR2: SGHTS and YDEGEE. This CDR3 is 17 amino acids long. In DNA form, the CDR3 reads TGTGCCAGCAGCTTGGCTGTCCTAGCGGGGAGCACCGGGGAGCTGTTTTTT. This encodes CASSLAVLAGSTGELFF.

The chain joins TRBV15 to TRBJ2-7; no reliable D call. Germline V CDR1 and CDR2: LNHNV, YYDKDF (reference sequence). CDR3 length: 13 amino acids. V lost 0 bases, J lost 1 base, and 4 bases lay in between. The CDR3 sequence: CATSRDQSYEQYF. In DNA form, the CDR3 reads TGTGCCACCAGCAGAGACCAGTCCTACGAGCAGTACTTC. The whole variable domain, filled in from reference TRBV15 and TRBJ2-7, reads DAMVIQNPRYQVTQFGKPVTLSCSQTLNHNVMYWYQQKSSQAPKLLFHYYDKDFNNEADTPDNFQSRRPNTSFCFLDIRSPGLGDTAMYLCATSRDQSYEQYFGPGTRLTVT.

CDR3 sequence reads: CASSSKPGSGNTIYF. CDR3 in DNA: TGTGCCAGCAGCTCAAAGCCGGGATCTGGAAACACCATATATTTT. The chain couples TRBV6-5 to TRBJ1-3; D is unclear. The CDR3 sequence is 15 residues long. CDR1 and CDR2 from the germline V gene are MNHEY and SVGAGI. The ends were cut back, 6 bases at V and 1 base at J, with 13 bases in the middle.

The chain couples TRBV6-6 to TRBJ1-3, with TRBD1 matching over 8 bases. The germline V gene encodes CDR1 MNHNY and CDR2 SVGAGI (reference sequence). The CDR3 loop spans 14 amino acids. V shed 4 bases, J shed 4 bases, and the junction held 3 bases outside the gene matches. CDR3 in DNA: TGTGCCAGCAGTTGGACAGGGTCCGGAAACACCATATATTTT. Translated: CASSWTGSGNTIYF.

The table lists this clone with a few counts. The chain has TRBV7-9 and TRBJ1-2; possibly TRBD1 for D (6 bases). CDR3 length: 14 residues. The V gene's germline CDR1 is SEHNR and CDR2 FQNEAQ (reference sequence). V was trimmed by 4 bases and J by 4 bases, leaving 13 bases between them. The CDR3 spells CASSSTGRGYGYTF. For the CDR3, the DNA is TGTGCCAGCAGCTCGACAGGACGGGGCTATGGCTACACCTTC. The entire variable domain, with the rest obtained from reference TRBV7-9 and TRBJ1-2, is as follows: DTGVSQNPRHKITKRGQNVTFRCDPISEHNRLYWYRQTLGQGPEFLTYFQNEAQLEKSRLLSDRFSAERPKGSFSTLEIQRTEQGDSAMYLCASSSTGRGYGYTFGSGTRLTVV.

The CDR3 DNA reads TGTGCCAGCAGCTTAGGTGGCCTAGACAGGGCCCAGGGAGAGACCCAGTACTTC. It is translated as CASSLGGLDRAQGETQYF. The chain recombines TRBV7-6 with TRBJ2-5; 7 positions match TRBD1. The CDR3 contains 18 residues. CDR1 and CDR2 from the germline V gene are SGHVS and FNYEAQ. The V gene end was trimmed by 1 base and the J gene end by 4 bases; junction bases not matched to a gene: 15.

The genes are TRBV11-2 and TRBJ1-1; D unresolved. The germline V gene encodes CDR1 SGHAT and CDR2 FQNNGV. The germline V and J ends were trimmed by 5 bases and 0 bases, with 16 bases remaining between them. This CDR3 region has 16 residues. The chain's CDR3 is CASSRTAGAVNTEAFF. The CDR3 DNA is TGTGCCAGCAGCCGGACCGCCGGCGCGGTGAACACTGAAGCTTTCTTT.

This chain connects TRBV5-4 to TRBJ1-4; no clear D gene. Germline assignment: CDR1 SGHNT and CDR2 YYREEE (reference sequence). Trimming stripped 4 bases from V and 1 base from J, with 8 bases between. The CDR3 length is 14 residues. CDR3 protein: CASSQTLTNEKLFF. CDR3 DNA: TGTGCCAGCAGCCAAACTTTAACTAATGAAAAACTGTTTTTT.

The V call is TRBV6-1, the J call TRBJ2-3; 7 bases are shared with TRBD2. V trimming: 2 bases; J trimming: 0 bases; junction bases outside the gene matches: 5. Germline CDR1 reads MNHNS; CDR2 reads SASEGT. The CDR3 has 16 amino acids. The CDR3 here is CASSEWASGSTDTQYF. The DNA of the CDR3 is TGTGCCAGCAGTGAATGGGCTAGCGGAAGCACAGATACGCAGTATTTT.

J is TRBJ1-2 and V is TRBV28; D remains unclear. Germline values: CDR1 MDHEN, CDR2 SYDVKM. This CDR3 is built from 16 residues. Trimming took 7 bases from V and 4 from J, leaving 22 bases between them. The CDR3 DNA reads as TGTGCCAGCACACTTAGAAATGTGTTTGGTCGCTATGGCTACACCTTC. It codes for CASTLRNVFGRYGYTF.

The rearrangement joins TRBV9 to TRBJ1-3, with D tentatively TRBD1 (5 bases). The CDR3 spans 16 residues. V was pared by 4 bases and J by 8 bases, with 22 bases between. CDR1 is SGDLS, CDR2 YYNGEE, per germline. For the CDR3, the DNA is TGTGCCAGCAGCACCCGTCCCGGGACCTATGCGGACACCATATATTTT. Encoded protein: CASSTRPGTYADTIYF.